This T cell receptor beta chain was captured by sequencing in a study of blood T cell repertoires in COVID-19. Turning to the study itself: Nucleic acid was either cDNA or gDNA, and it came from T cells, B-cell-depleted T cells, or PBMCs.

The CDR3 consists of 14 residues. V was trimmed by 4 bases and J by 5 bases, leaving 14 bases between them. Germline V lookup: CDR1 LGHDT, CDR2 YNNKEL (reference sequence). Ages ranged from roughly 18 to 100 years, with residence in around 24 US areas. Using immunoSEQ multiplex PCR, the repertoire was profiled, and TCRdb retains in-frame clones only, with some absent. The table has 350,000 to 450,000 clones, around four fifths seen once. The rearrangement uses TRBV3-1 (or the pseudogene TRBV3-2) and TRBJ1-1; no clear D. Sequencing input: PBMCs or T cells enriched from blood (not recorded which). This receptor was obtained from a woman aged 45 to 65 who had recovered from COVID-19. CDR3 DNA: TGTGCCAGCAGCCGAGCCAGAGGGCCAACTGAAGCTTTCTTT. Translating gives CASSRARGPTEAFF.